The sequence of this TCR beta chain was determined in a study of cytotoxic CD8 clonotypes in ibrutinib-treated CLL. This CDR3 is 15 amino acids long. V shed 3 bases and J 4 bases; nucleotides not matched to a gene: 7. Germline values: CDR1 SGDLS, CDR2 YYNGEE. Using immunoSEQ multiplex PCR, the repertoire was profiled, and TCRdb retains in-frame clones only, with some absent. The table has approximately 100,000 clones, 58% seen once. V and J are TRBV9 and TRBJ2-3; 8 nucleotides match TRBD1. This specimen consisted of PBMCs, obtained after 24 months of ibrutinib treatment. The TCR originated in a human donor with chronic lymphocytic leukemia. Written as DNA, the CDR3 is TGTGCCAGCAGCGACGGACAGGGACAATCAGATACGCAGTATTTT. This translates into CASSDGQGQSDTQYF.